What follows are 25 T cell receptor beta chains derived from one specimen sequenced in a study of blood T cell repertoires in COVID-19. The data were produced by immunoSEQ multiplex PCR, yet TCRdb's version contains in-frame clones alone and is incomplete. This repertoire shows fewer than 70,000 clones, roughly 85% found once; its top ten account for roughly 2.9%. Input material: peripheral blood. Receptor source: a man older than 75 with acute or convalescent COVID-19.

The chain uses TRBV11-3 and TRBJ2-1; D not certain. Germline-derived CDR1 and CDR2 are SGHNT and YENEEA. This CDR3 is 16 amino acids long. Between the trimmed V and J ends, which lost 1 base and 4 bases, there was a span of 14 bases. The CDR3, as DNA: TGTGCCAGCAGCTTAGGACCCTTTGGGCTGTACAATGAGCAGTTCTTC. Its protein product is CASSLGPFGLYNEQFF.

The rearrangement links TRBV7-8 to TRBJ1-1; D gene ambiguous. Trimming left V 2 bases short and J 0 bases short, with 4 bases between. The V gene's germline CDR1 is SGHVS and CDR2 FQNEAQ. The CDR3 has 13 residues. The CDR3 sequence is CASSLYMNTEAFF. For the CDR3, the DNA is TGTGCCAGCAGCTTATATATGAACACTGAAGCTTTCTTT.

The V and J genes are TRBV19 and TRBJ1-1, with a weak D call TRBD1 (6 bases). Trimming cost V 6 bases and J 4 bases, with 24 bases left between them. The CDR3 has 17 amino acids. Germline loops: CDR1 LNHDA, CDR2 SQIVND (reference sequence). The CDR3 nucleotides are TGTGCCAGTAGCCCTTGGGGGGGGGACATCTTGCTCACTGAAGCTTTCTTT. Protein: CASSPWGGDILLTEAFF.

The chain joins TRBV24-1 to TRBJ2-3, with a possible D match to TRBD1 (5 bases). The CDR3 contains 14 residues. V lost 10 bases, J lost 0 bases, and 13 bases lay in between. Germline lookup yields CDR1 KGHDR and CDR2 SFDVKD. The CDR3 DNA follows: TGTGCCACTAATACAGGTTTTAGCACAGATACGCAGTATTTT. It translates to CATNTGFSTDTQYF.

This chain uses TRBV13 with TRBJ2-1; 10 bases fit TRBD2. This CDR3 contains 12 residues. V trimming: 5 bases; J trimming: 15 bases; junction bases outside the gene matches: 7. Germline V gives CDR1 PRHDT, CDR2 FYEKMQ (reference sequence). For the CDR3, the DNA is TGTGCCAGCAGCGACGGACTAGCGGTTTTGTTCTTC. Its translation: CASSDGLAVLFF.

This clone was seen more than once but under ten times. This chain joins TRBV7-9 and TRBJ2-1; D possibly corresponds to TRBD2 (7 bases). The V and J ends lost 3 bases and 9 bases respectively, with 18 bases between them. This CDR3 is built from 15 residues. CDR1 and CDR2 from the germline V gene are SEHNR and FQNEAQ (reference sequence). This CDR3 is CASSFPGGREFEQFF. The CDR3 DNA follows: TGTGCCAGCAGCTTCCCTGGGGGGCGGGAGTTTGAGCAGTTCTTC. The full variable domain, rest sourced from reference TRBV7-9 and TRBJ2-1, is DTGVSQNPRHKITKRGQNVTFRCDPISEHNRLYWYRQTLGQGPEFLTYFQNEAQLEKSRLLSDRFSAERPKGSFSTLEIQRTEQGDSAMYLCASSFPGGREFEQFFGPGTRLTVL.

The chain recombines TRBV18 with TRBJ2-1; 8 bases align to TRBD1. CDR3 size: 15 residues. The germline V gene has CDR1 KGHSH and CDR2 LQKENI. With V trimmed by 3 bases and J by 5 bases, 6 bases remained unmatched. The DNA for the CDR3 is TGTGCCAGCTCACCCGGGACAGGAAAAGACAATGAGCAGTTCTTC. This translates into CASSPGTGKDNEQFF.

The genes are TRBV29-1 and TRBJ1-2; the D gene is possibly TRBD1 (6 bases). The CDR3 sequence is 14 residues long. The V and J ends lost 7 bases and 2 bases respectively, with 17 bases between them. In germline, CDR1 is SQVTM, CDR2 ANQGSEA. In DNA, the CDR3 is TGCAGCGCCCACTCGACCGGACAGAACTATGGCTACACCTTC. It is translated as CSAHSTGQNYGYTF.

V and J are TRBV7-8 and TRBJ1-6, with 7 bases matching TRBD1. The V segment lost 6 bases and the J segment 9 bases; nucleotides outside the gene matches: 11. The CDR3 is 15 amino acids. CDR1 SGHVS and CDR2 FQNEAQ come from the germline V gene. The CDR3 DNA reads TGTGCCAGCAGTTGGGACAGCGGATATGGTTCACCCCTCCACTTT. This encodes CASSWDSGYGSPLHF.

The chain joins TRBV2 to TRBJ2-5; TRBD2 aligns across 8 bases. Looked up from germline, CDR1 is SNHLY and CDR2 is FYNNEI. V shed 0 bases and J 6 bases; nucleotides not matched to a gene: 9. The CDR3 is made up of 16 amino acids. The CDR3 coding sequence is TGTGCCAGCAGTGAAGCGCTTCAACGGGGGGGGCAGACCCAGTACTTC. It yields the protein CASSEALQRGGQTQYF.

The V gene is TRBV27, the J gene TRBJ1-4; the D is unclear. V was clipped by 0 bases and J by 1 base, with 6 bases between them. This CDR3 has 15 residues. In germline, CDR1 is MNHEY, CDR2 SMNVEV (reference sequence). The CDR3 protein is CASSLSWRTNEKLFF. The CDR3 region has the DNA TGTGCCAGCAGTTTATCCTGGAGAACTAATGAAAAACTGTTTTTT.

The chain is built from TRBV2 and TRBJ1-4; D remains ambiguous. Germline V CDR1 and CDR2: SNHLY, FYNNEI. V lost 6 bases to trimming and J lost 7 bases, with 12 bases between them. This CDR3 comprises 13 residues. CDR3 DNA sequence: TGTGCCAGCAGAGGGAGTTGGGGTGAAAAACTGTTTTTT. As protein: CASRGSWGEKLFF. The full variable domain, completed using reference TRBV2 and TRBJ1-4, is EPEVTQTPSHQVTQMGQEVILRCVPISNHLYFYWYRQILGQKVEFLVSFYNNEISEKSEIFDDQFSVERPDGSNFTLKIRSTKLEDSAMYFCASRGSWGEKLFFGSGTQLSVL.

The chain carries TRBV14 and TRBJ2-3; D is possibly TRBD2 (7 bases). Deletions cut 1 base from V and 4 bases from J, with 12 bases between. Germline V gene lookup returns CDR1 SGHDN and CDR2 FVKESK. The CDR3 has 15 residues. This CDR3 reads CASSQVAGASDTQYF. CDR3 sequence (DNA): TGTGCCAGCAGCCAAGTTGCGGGGGCTTCAGATACGCAGTATTTT.

The DNA of the CDR3 is TGTGCCAGCAGCTTGGGACAGGGGGTCGCAGATACGCAGTATTTT. It yields the protein CASSLGQGVADTQYF. V usage is TRBV5-6 and J usage is TRBJ2-3; 9 nucleotides agree with TRBD1. With V trimmed by 0 bases and J by 4 bases, 3 bases remained unmatched. CDR1 SGHDT and CDR2 YYEEEE come from the germline V gene. The CDR3 is 15 residues long.

The chain employs TRBV19 and TRBJ1-4, with TRBD1 matching 8 bases. This CDR3 region has 14 residues. V dropped 0 bases and J dropped 6; count of bases not matched to a gene: 0. CDR1 is LNHDA, CDR2 SQIVND, per germline (reference sequence). CDR3 bases: TGTGCCAGTAGTATAGACAGGGGGCATGAAAAACTGTTTTTT. Amino acids: CASSIDRGHEKLFF.

The V call is TRBV28, the J call TRBJ1-2; maybe TRBD1 (5 bases). Trimming shortened V by 6 bases and J by 0 bases, and 11 bases separated the two germline ends. Germline CDR1 reads MDHEN; CDR2 reads SYDVKM. This CDR3 contains 14 residues. The CDR3 protein is CASSPSGANYGYTF. The CDR3 bases are TGTGCCAGCAGCCCCTCGGGGGCTAACTATGGCTACACCTTC.

The CDR3 DNA reads as TGTGCCAGCAGCCCGGACAGCTCCTACGAGCAGTACTTC. It yields the protein CASSPDSSYEQYF. The chain employs TRBV11-2 and TRBJ2-7; D possibly corresponds to TRBD1 (6 bases). Trimming pared 5 bases from V and 0 bases from J, leaving 8 bases between. This CDR3 is built from 13 residues. Germline loops: CDR1 SGHAT, CDR2 FQNNGV.

The J gene is TRBJ2-2, the V gene TRBV4-2, with TRBD2 matching 9 bases. With 0 bases clipped from V and 3 bases from J, the junction kept 11 bases outside the gene matches. This CDR3 region has 19 residues. Germline values: CDR1 LGHNA, CDR2 YNFKEQ. The CDR3 DNA reads TGTGCCAGCAGCCAAGATTTAGCGGGAGTAGTATGGGACACCGGGGAGCTGTTTTTT. This gives the protein CASSQDLAGVVWDTGELFF.

DNA for the CDR3: TGTGCCAGCAGCTACCAGGGGTATGGCTACACCTTC. It is translated as CASSYQGYGYTF. The chain joins TRBV5-4 to TRBJ1-2, with D maybe TRBD1 (6 bases). V lost 3 bases, J lost 5 bases, and 8 bases lay in between. The CDR3 extends over 12 amino acids. Germline V gene data show CDR1 as SGHNT and CDR2 as YYREEE (reference sequence).

The chain uses TRBV9 and TRBJ2-3, with 9 bases that match TRBD2. After removal of 3 bases from V and 2 bases from J, the junction contained 13 bases not matched to a gene. The CDR3 sequence is 18 residues long. CDR1 is SGDLS, CDR2 YYNGEE, per germline. Written as DNA, the CDR3 is TGTGCCAGCAGCGCAACTAGCGGGCGTAACCCCTTCACAGATACGCAGTATTTT. Translation: CASSATSGRNPFTDTQYF.

The J gene is TRBJ1-5, the V gene TRBV6-5; D is undetermined. The V and J ends lost 2 bases and 6 bases respectively, with 8 bases between them. Germline lookup yields CDR1 MNHEY and CDR2 SVGAGI. This CDR3 comprises 13 residues. The CDR3 DNA follows: TGTGCCAGCAGTTACGGCGAGGGTCAGCCCCAGCATTTT. This translates into CASSYGEGQPQHF.

This clone occurred once. The chain is built from TRBV30 and TRBJ2-3; D unclear. The CDR3 is 11 residues long. V was trimmed by 3 bases and J by 8 bases, leaving 9 bases between them. CDR1 is GTSNPN and CDR2 is SVGIG in the germline V gene (reference sequence). The CDR3 is CAWSEPGTQYF. CDR3 in DNA: TGTGCCTGGAGCGAGCCCGGTACGCAGTATTTT. Full variable domain (rest looked up from reference TRBV30 and TRBJ2-3): SQTIHQWPATLVQPVGSPLSLECTVEGTSNPNLYWYRQAAGRGLQLLFYSVGIGQISSEVPQNLSASRPQDRQFILSSKKLLLSDSGFYLCAWSEPGTQYFGPGTRLTVL.

In this sample, this clone turned up a few times. This rearrangement joins TRBV18 to TRBJ2-7; 9 nucleotides agree with TRBD1. CDR1 is KGHSH and CDR2 is LQKENI in the germline V gene. This CDR3 is 17 amino acids long. V lost 2 bases, J lost 6 bases, and 14 bases stayed unmatched. Here the CDR3 DNA reads TGTGCCAGCTCACCAACGCCTGAGACAGGGGGATTAGTCGAGCAGTACTTC. This translates into CASSPTPETGGLVEQYF.

V usage is TRBV7-2 and J usage is TRBJ2-7; 11 bases are a match to TRBD2. J lost 6 bases, V lost 2 bases, and 18 bases had no gene match. This CDR3 contains 19 residues. Germline CDR1 is SGHTA and CDR2 is FQGNSA. The CDR3 sequence: CASSLRGLGLAGGDGEQYF. CDR3 sequence (DNA): TGTGCCAGCAGCTTAAGGGGGTTAGGGCTAGCGGGAGGAGACGGCGAGCAGTACTTC.

The chain recombines TRBV19 with TRBJ1-2; 7 bases are a match to TRBD1. The CDR3 spans 14 residues. V shed 10 bases, J shed 4 bases, and the junction held 12 bases outside the gene matches. The germline V gene has CDR1 LNHDA and CDR2 SQIVND (reference sequence). CDR3 DNA: TGTGCCACCCGGTCGGACAGGACGAGCTATGGCTACACCTTC. Translated, it gives CATRSDRTSYGYTF.